This passage covers 18 T cell receptor beta chains from one sample sequenced in a study of shared clonotypes between healthy human individuals. Measured with immunoSEQ multiplex PCR; TCRdb has only the in-frame clones, and not every one. This sample yields about 2.2 million clones, of which approximately 94% are seen a single time; 1.5% to 2% belongs to the top ten. CD45RO-negative, CCR7-positively selected cells formed the naive CD8 fraction, excluding terminally differentiated effector memory CD45RA+ cells. The sample consisted of naive CD8+ T cells from PBMCs. Receptor source: a man in his late teens or twenties in good health. Some clones in this sample may be carry-over from other donors' samples.

The J gene is TRBJ2-3, the V gene TRBV10-2, with a tentative D call TRBD2 (6 bases). The CDR3 contains 17 residues. The germline V gene encodes CDR1 WSHSY and CDR2 SAAADI. V was clipped by 0 bases and J by 1 base, with 14 bases between them. The CDR3 spells CASSESTRASGTDTQYF. CDR3 in DNA: TGCGCCAGCAGTGAGTCGACTCGGGCTAGCGGCACAGATACGCAGTATTTT.

This chain uses TRBV27 with TRBJ2-3; maybe TRBD1 (5 bases). This CDR3 has 15 residues. Germline CDR1 is MNHEY and CDR2 is SMNVEV (reference sequence). Trimming removed 5 bases at V and 0 bases at J, with 12 bases between. CDR3 sequence (DNA): TGTGCCAGCAGTGCCAGGGTAATGAGCACAGATACGCAGTATTTT. Residues: CASSARVMSTDTQYF.

This clone was counted a single time. DNA for the CDR3: TGTGCCACCAGCACAACGAAAGCCATCTGGGGCAATCAGCCCCAGCATTTT. Protein product: CATSTTKAIWGNQPQHF. The gene calls are TRBV15 and TRBJ1-5, with D uncertain. Germline assignment: CDR1 LNHNV and CDR2 YYDKDF (reference sequence). This CDR3 has 17 amino acids. Deletions cut 4 bases from V and 2 bases from J, with 18 bases between.

The chain is built from TRBV27 and TRBJ2-5; no clear D. Germline values: CDR1 MNHEY, CDR2 SMNVEV (reference sequence). The V gene lost 5 bases and the J gene lost 1 base, with 11 bases spanning the gap. There are 14 residues in the CDR3. CDR3 in DNA: TGTGCCAGCAGTCCGGGCAGGCCCCAAGAGACCCAGTACTTC. It yields the protein CASSPGRPQETQYF.

The CDR3 loop reads CASSSGLAGDHTGELFF. In DNA, the CDR3 is TGTGCCAGCAGTTCGGGACTAGCGGGAGACCACACCGGGGAGCTGTTTTTT. This rearrangement joins TRBV28 to TRBJ2-2, with 14 bases that match TRBD2. The CDR3 contains 17 residues. Germline assignment: CDR1 MDHEN and CDR2 SYDVKM. The junction had 4 bases not matched to a gene; V was cut back by 4 bases and J by 3 bases.

The rearrangement links TRBV7-8 to TRBJ1-3, with 8 bases that match TRBD1. Germline V CDR1 and CDR2: SGHVS, FQNEAQ. Trimming removed 5 bases from V and 4 bases from J; junction bases left unmatched: 7. The CDR3 has 15 amino acids. The CDR3: CASSLDRGRGNTIYF. CDR3 sequence (DNA): TGTGCCAGCAGCCTCGACAGGGGACGCGGAAACACCATATATTTT. Combining the CDR3 with reference TRBV7-8 and TRBJ1-3 gives the whole variable domain GAGVSQSPRYKVAKRGQDVALRCDPISGHVSLFWYQQALGQGPEFLTYFQNEAQLDKSGLPSDRFFAERPEGSVSTLKIQRTQQEDSAVYLCASSLDRGRGNTIYFGEGSWLTVV.

This clone was found a few times. The genes are TRBV19 and TRBJ1-1, with a possible D match to TRBD1 (5 bases). Germline loops: CDR1 LNHDA, CDR2 SQIVND (reference sequence). CDR3 length equals 13 residues. V was cut by 11 bases and J by 4 bases, with 17 bases left in between. Here the CDR3 DNA reads TGTGCCCTTTGGGGGGGAGTGGGCACTGAAGCTTTCTTT. Translated, it gives CALWGGVGTEAFF. The full variable domain, with the rest looked up from reference TRBV19 and TRBJ1-1, is DGGITQSPKYLFRKEGQNVTLSCEQNLNHDAMYWYRQDPGQGLRLIYYSQIVNDFQKGDIAEGYSVSREKKESFPLTVTSAQKNPTAFYLCALWGGVGTEAFFGQGTRLTVV.

Of note for this clone: This CDR3 is also generated by other DNA sequences in the sample. V and J are TRBV7-9 and TRBJ1-1, with TRBD1 matching over 8 bases. This CDR3 spans 14 amino acids. The J segment lost 2 bases and the V segment lost 4 bases, leaving 3 bases of the junction unmatched. The V gene's germline CDR1 is SEHNR and CDR2 FQNEAQ (reference sequence). The CDR3 nucleotides are TGTGCCAGCAGCTCAGGGGGCCCAAACACTGAAGCTTTCTTT. It translates to CASSSGGPNTEAFF.

The chain combines TRBV11-2 with TRBJ2-7; 7 nucleotides agree with TRBD1. Germline CDR1 is SGHAT and CDR2 is FQNNGV. The J segment lost 1 base and the V segment lost 5 bases, leaving 5 bases of the junction unmatched. CDR3 length: 14 amino acids. The CDR3 loop reads CASSHRDRSYEQYF. DNA of the CDR3: TGTGCCAGCAGCCACCGGGACAGATCCTACGAGCAGTACTTC.

The chain has TRBV9 and TRBJ2-2; 9 nucleotides align to TRBD1. The CDR3 loop spans 16 amino acids. With V trimmed by 1 base and J by 3 bases, 4 bases remained unmatched. CDR1 is SGDLS and CDR2 is YYNGEE in the germline V gene. CDR3 residues: CASSVRDREYTGELFF. In DNA form, the CDR3 reads TGTGCCAGCAGCGTAAGGGACAGGGAGTACACCGGGGAGCTGTTTTTT.

The chain employs TRBV5-5 and TRBJ2-7; 8 nucleotides line up with TRBD1. The CDR3 totals 17 residues. Trimming at V came to 3 bases and at J to 0 bases, leaving 11 bases not matched to a gene. Germline-derived CDR1 and CDR2 are SGHKS and YYEKEE (reference sequence). CDR3 sequence reads: CASSYQPGTGFSYEQYF. The CDR3 DNA sequence: TGTGCCAGCAGCTACCAACCCGGGACAGGCTTCTCCTACGAGCAGTACTTC.

The chain recombines TRBV29-1 with TRBJ2-3; D possibly matches TRBD1 or TRBD2 (6 bases each). Per the germline V gene, CDR1 is SQVTM and CDR2 is ANQGSEA. This CDR3 is 15 amino acids long. Trimming removed 2 bases from V and 0 bases from J, with 12 bases in between. DNA for the CDR3: TGCAGCGTTGAACGGGGGCACAACAGCACAGATACGCAGTATTTT. Amino acids: CSVERGHNSTDTQYF.

As DNA, the CDR3 is TGTGCCAGCAGCTACCGGGAGGCAGGGGCTTTCTTT. Amino acids: CASSYREAGAFF. The V call is TRBV7-9, the J call TRBJ1-1; D is possibly TRBD1 (5 bases). Trimming stripped 4 bases from V and 11 bases from J, with 14 bases between. CDR3 size: 12 residues. Germline V lookup: CDR1 SEHNR, CDR2 FQNEAQ (reference sequence).

As DNA, the CDR3 is TGCGCCAGCAGCTTGACTAGAACCTACGAGCAGTACTTC. Protein sequence: CASSLTRTYEQYF. The chain employs TRBV4-1 and TRBJ2-7, with D perhaps TRBD2 (6 bases). The CDR3 is 13 amino acids. The V gene lost 5 bases and the J gene lost 2 bases, with 10 bases spanning the gap. CDR1 and CDR2 (germline): MGHRA, YSYEKL.

This rearrangement joins TRBV7-3 to TRBJ2-2, with a weak D call TRBD2 (5 bases). The germline V and J ends were trimmed by 2 bases and 0 bases, with 10 bases remaining between them. Germline CDR1 is SGHTA and CDR2 is FQGTGA. This CDR3 has 16 amino acids. The CDR3 nucleotides are TGTGCCAGCAGCTTAGTTGTGGGAGCGAACACCGGGGAGCTGTTTTTT. Translation gives CASSLVVGANTGELFF.

Only one count was recorded for this clone. The rearrangement joins TRBV6-1 to TRBJ2-5; D is perhaps TRBD1 or TRBD2 (7 bases each). Looked up from germline, CDR1 is MNHNS and CDR2 is SASEGT. CDR3 length: 15 amino acids. Trimming took off 5 bases at V and 2 bases at J, with 15 bases between the two ends. The CDR3 DNA sequence: TGTGCCAGCAGTCCATTTCAGGGGGGGCAAGAGACCCAGTACTTC. Its protein is CASSPFQGGQETQYF.

V and J are TRBV14 and TRBJ2-6, with D possibly called TRBD1 or TRBD2 (6 bases each). CDR1 and CDR2 from the germline V gene are SGHDN and FVKESK. Trimming cost V 4 bases and J 2 bases, with 9 bases left between them. The CDR3 length is 15 residues. CDR3 sequence (DNA): TGTGCCAGCAGCCCACGGGGGCCTGGGGCCAACGTCCTGACTTTC. As protein: CASSPRGPGANVLTF.

This chain connects TRBV6-5 to TRBJ1-1, with TRBD1 as a possible D gene (6 bases). CDR1 is MNHEY, CDR2 SVGAGI, per germline. Trimming took 2 bases from V and 4 from J, leaving 14 bases between them. The CDR3 has 15 amino acids. The CDR3 loop is CASSYAQGGGTEAFF. CDR3 in DNA: TGTGCCAGCAGTTACGCGCAAGGGGGAGGCACTGAAGCTTTCTTT.